This T cell receptor beta chain was recovered during a study of metastatic and nonmetastatic thyroid tumors. TCRdb re-analyzed the PCR reads using MiXCR. The repertoire holds around 40,000 clones, with roughly 17% as singletons. CDR1 SGHRS and CDR2 YFSETQ come from the germline V gene. This CDR3 has 15 amino acids. V gave up 4 bases and J gave up 3 bases; unmatched junction bases: 6. This clone was seen many times. Each patient came to thyroid surgery without any prior treatment (of any kind). The chain uses TRBV5-1 and TRBJ2-5; TRBD2 agrees at 10 bases. This TCR derives from a male donor with papillary thyroid cancer or a benign thyroid nodule (not recorded which). Some clones in this sample may be carry-over from other donors' samples. Source material: blood. CDR3 protein: CASSRSGGPEETQYF. The CDR3 DNA reads as TGCGCCAGCAGCCGTAGCGGGGGGCCCGAAGAGACCCAGTACTTC.